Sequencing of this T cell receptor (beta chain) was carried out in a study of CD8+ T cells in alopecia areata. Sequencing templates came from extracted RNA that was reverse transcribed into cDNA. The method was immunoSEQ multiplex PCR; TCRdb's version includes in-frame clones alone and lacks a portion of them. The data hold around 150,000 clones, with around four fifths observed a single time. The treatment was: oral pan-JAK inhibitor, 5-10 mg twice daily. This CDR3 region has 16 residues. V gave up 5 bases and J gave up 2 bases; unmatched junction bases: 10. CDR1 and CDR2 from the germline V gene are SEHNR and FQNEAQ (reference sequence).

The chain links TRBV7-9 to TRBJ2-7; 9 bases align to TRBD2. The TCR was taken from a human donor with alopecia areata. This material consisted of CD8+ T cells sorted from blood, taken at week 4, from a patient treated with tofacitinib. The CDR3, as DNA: TGTGCCAGCAGCCCGGGTCTTGCGGGGGGGCCCTACGAGCAGTACTTC. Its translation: CASSPGLAGGPYEQYF. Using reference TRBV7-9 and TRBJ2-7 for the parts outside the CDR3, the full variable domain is DTGVSQNPRHKITKRGQNVTFRCDPISEHNRLYWYRQTLGQGPEFLTYFQNEAQLEKSRLLSDRFSAERPKGSFSTLEIQRTEQGDSAMYLCASSPGLAGGPYEQYFGPGTRLTVT.